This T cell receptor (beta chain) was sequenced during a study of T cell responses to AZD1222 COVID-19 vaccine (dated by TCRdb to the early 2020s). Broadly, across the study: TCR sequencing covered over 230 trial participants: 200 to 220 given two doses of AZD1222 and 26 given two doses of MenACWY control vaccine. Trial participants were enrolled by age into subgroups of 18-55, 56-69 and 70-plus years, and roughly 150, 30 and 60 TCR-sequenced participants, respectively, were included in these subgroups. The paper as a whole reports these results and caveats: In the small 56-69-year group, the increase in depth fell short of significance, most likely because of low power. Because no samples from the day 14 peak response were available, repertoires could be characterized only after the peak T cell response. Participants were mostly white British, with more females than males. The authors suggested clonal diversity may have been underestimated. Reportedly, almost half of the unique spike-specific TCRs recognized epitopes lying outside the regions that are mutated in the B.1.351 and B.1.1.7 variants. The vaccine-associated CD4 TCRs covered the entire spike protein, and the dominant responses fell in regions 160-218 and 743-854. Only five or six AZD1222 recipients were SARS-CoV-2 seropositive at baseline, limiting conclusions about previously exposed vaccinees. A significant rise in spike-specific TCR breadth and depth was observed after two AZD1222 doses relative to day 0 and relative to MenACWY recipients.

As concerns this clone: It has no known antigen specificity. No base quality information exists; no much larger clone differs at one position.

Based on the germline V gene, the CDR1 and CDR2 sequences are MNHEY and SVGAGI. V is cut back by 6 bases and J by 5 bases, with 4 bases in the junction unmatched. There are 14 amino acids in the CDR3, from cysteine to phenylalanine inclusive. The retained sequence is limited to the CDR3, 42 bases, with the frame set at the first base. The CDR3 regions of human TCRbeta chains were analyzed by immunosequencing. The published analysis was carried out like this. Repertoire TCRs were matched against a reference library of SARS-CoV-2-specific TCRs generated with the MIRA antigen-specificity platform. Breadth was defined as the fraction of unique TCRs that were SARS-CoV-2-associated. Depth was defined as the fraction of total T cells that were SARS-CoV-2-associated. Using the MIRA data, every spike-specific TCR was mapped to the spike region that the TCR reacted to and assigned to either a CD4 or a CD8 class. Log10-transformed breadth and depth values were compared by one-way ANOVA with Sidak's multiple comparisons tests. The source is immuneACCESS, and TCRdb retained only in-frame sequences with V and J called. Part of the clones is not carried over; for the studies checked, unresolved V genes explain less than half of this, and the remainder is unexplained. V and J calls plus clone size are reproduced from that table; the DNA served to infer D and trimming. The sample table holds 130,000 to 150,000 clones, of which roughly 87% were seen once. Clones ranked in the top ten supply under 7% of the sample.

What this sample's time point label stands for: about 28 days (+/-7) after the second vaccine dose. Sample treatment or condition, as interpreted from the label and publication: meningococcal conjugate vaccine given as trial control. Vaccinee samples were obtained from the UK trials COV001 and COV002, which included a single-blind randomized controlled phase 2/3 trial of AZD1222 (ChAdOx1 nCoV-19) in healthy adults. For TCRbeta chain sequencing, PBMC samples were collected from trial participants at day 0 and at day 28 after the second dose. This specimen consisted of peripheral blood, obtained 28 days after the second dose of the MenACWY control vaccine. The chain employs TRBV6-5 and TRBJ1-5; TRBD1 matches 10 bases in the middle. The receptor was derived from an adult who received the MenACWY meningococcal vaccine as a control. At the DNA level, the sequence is TGTGCCAGCAGCCGGGACAGGGGTTATCAGCCCCAGCATTTT. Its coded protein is CASSRDRGYQPQHF.